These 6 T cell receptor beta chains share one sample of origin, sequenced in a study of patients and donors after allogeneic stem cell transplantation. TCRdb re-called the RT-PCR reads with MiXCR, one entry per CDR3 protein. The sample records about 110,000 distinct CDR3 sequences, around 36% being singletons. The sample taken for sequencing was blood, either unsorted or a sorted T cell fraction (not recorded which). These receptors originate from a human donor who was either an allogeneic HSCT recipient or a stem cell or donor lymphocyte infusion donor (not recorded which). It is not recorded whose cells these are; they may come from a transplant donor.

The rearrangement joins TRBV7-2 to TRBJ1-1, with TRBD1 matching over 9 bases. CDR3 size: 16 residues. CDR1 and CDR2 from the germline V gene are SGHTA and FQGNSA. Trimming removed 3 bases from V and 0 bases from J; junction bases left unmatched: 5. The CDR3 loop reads CASSFPGQGLNTEAFF. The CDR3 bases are TGTGCCAGCAGCTTCCCGGGACAGGGATTGAACACTGAAGCTTTCTTT.

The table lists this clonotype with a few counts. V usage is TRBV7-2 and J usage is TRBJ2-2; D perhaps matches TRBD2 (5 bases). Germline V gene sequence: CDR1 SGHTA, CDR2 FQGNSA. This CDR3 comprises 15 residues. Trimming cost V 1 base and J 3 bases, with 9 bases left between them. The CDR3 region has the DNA TGTGCCAGCAGCTTAGTCGGGGTTTACACCGGGGAGCTGTTTTTT. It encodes CASSLVGVYTGELFF.

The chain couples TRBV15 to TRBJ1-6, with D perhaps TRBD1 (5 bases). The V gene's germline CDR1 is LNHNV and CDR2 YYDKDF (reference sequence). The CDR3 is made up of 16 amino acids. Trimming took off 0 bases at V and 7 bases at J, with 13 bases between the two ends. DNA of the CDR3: TGTGCCACCAGCAGAGATTCGACAGTATCAAATTCACCCCTCCACTTT. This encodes CATSRDSTVSNSPLHF.

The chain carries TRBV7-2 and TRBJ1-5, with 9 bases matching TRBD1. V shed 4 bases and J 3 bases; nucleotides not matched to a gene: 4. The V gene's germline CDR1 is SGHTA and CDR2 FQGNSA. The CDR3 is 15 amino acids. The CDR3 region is CASSSRTGDNQPQHF. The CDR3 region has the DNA TGTGCCAGCAGCTCCCGGACAGGGGACAATCAGCCCCAGCATTTT.

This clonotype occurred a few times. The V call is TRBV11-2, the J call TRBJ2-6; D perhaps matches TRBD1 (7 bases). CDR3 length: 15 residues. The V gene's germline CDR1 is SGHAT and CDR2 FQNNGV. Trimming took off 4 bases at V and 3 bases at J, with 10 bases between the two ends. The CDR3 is CASSSGGGGANVLTF. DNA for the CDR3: TGTGCCAGCAGCTCAGGGGGAGGTGGGGCCAACGTCCTGACTTTC.

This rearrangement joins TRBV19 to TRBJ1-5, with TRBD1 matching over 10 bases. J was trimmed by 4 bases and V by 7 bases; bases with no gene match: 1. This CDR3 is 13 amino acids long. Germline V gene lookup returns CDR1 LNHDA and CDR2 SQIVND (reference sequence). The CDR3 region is CASKDRGNQPQHF. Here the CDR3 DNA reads TGTGCCAGTAAGGACAGGGGGAATCAGCCCCAGCATTTT.